What follows are 10 T cell receptor beta chains derived from one specimen sequenced in a study of CD8 T cells in ankylosing spondylitis. Overall study results and limits: Seemingly distinctive of ankylosing spondylitis blood was a TCR beta motif formed by eight highly homologous variants.

One entry per CDR3 protein results from TCRdb running MiXCR on the 5' RACE reads. Of under 850,000 distinct CDR3 sequences in the sample, around a fifth were seen once. Their antigens remain unidentified. Sequencing used blood, either unsorted or a sorted T cell fraction (not recorded which). All receptors derive from a male donor with ankylosing spondylitis.

The chain uses TRBV11-2 and TRBJ1-1; 8 nucleotides line up with TRBD1. V shed 7 bases, J shed 4 bases, and the junction held 11 bases outside the gene matches. The CDR3 covers 15 residues. Per germline, CDR1 SGHAT and CDR2 FQNNGV. The CDR3 loop is CASTRGTGGITEAFF. CDR3 bases: TGTGCCAGCACCCGAGGAACAGGGGGGATCACTGAAGCTTTCTTT.

The chain is built from TRBV6-4 and TRBJ2-6; a possible D gene is TRBD1 (6 bases). V lost 5 bases and J lost 4, with 12 bases in between. Germline assignment: CDR1 MRHNA and CDR2 SNTAGT. CDR3 length equals 15 residues. In nucleotides, the CDR3 is TGTGCCAGCAGTCCCCAGGGGATGGGGGCCAACGTCCTGACTTTC. It encodes CASSPQGMGANVLTF.

The table lists this clonotype with a few counts. This chain connects TRBV4-3 to TRBJ2-6, with TRBD1 matching over 8 bases. This CDR3 has 17 amino acids. The junction had 4 bases not matched to a gene; V was cut back by 0 bases and J by 3 bases. Germline-derived CDR1 and CDR2 are LGHNA and YSLEER. The CDR3 sequence is CASSQDQGASGANVLTF. CDR3 sequence (DNA): TGCGCCAGCAGCCAAGACCAGGGGGCGAGTGGGGCCAACGTCCTGACTTTC.

The chain couples TRBV5-1 to TRBJ2-1; 9 bases are a match to TRBD1. The J segment lost 8 bases and the V segment lost 3 bases, leaving 6 bases of the junction unmatched. The germline V gene encodes CDR1 SGHRS and CDR2 YFSETQ. The CDR3 is made up of 14 amino acids. CDR3 residues: CASSWTDRGDEQFF. CDR3 sequence (DNA): TGCGCCAGCAGCTGGACGGACAGGGGCGATGAGCAGTTCTTC.

The chain employs TRBV7-9 and TRBJ2-3; D is perhaps TRBD1 (6 bases). V was clipped by 7 bases and J by 9 bases, with 23 bases between them. CDR1 is SEHNR and CDR2 is FQNEAQ in the germline V gene (reference sequence). CDR3 length: 15 amino acids. Here the CDR3 reads CASNEQGSSTVTQYF. The CDR3 region has the DNA TGTGCCAGCAACGAACAGGGTTCTTCAACGGTAACGCAGTATTTT.

The chain has TRBV4-3 and TRBJ2-5, with no clear D. CDR3 size: 15 residues. V lost 1 base to trimming and J lost 5 bases, with 14 bases between them. CDR1 LGHNA and CDR2 YSLEER come from the germline V gene. CDR3 sequence (DNA): TGCGCCAGCAGCCAAGTGAGCACCAAGGGTGAGACCCAGTACTTC. This translates into CASSQVSTKGETQYF.

This clonotype was seen a handful of times. The CDR3 DNA follows: TGTGCCAGCAGCTTCGCCCGGGCCGGGGAGCTGTTTTTT. It codes for CASSFARAGELFF. The rearrangement links TRBV5-5 to TRBJ2-2; D not certain. V dropped 2 bases and J dropped 6 bases, with 8 bases sitting between them. Looked up from germline, CDR1 is SGHKS and CDR2 is YYEKEE (reference sequence). The CDR3 is made up of 13 amino acids.

V usage is TRBV12-5 and J usage is TRBJ2-1; D might be TRBD2 (5 bases). V lost 1 base and J 0 bases, leaving 10 bases between the germline ends. Germline V CDR1 and CDR2: LGHNT, FRNRAP. This CDR3 has 16 amino acids. Written as DNA, the CDR3 is TGTGCTAGTGGTTTGGATTTAGGGAGCTCCTACAATGAGCAGTTCTTC. It codes for CASGLDLGSSYNEQFF.

Of note for this clonotype: At one end the junction does not follow the germline gene, possibly because of a read error. This chain uses TRBV6-1 with TRBJ1-1; 10 positions agree with TRBD1. CDR1 and CDR2 (germline): MNHNS, SASEGT. The CDR3 is 14 amino acids. This chain's CDR3 is CASRTDRGNTEPFF. In nucleotides, the CDR3 is TGTGCCAGCAGGACGGACAGGGGGAACACTGAACCTTTCTTT.

This chain connects TRBV18 to TRBJ1-1; D ambiguous. Germline CDR1 and CDR2: KGHSH and LQKENI. There are 14 residues in the CDR3. With 2 bases removed from V and 4 bases from J, the gap between germline ends came to 11 bases. CDR3 in DNA: TGTGCCAGCTCACCAGGGCAACAACTCACTGAAGCTTTCTTT. This gives the protein CASSPGQQLTEAFF.